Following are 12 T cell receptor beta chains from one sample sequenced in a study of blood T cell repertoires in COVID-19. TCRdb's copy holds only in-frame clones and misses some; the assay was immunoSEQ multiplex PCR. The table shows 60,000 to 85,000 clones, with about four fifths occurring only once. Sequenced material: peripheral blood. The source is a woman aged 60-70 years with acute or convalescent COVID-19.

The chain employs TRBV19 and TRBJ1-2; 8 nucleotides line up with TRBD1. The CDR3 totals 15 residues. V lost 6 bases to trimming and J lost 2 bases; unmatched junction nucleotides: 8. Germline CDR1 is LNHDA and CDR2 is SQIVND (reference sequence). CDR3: CASSLDRGANYGYTF. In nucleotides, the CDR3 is TGTGCCAGTAGCCTCGACAGGGGCGCGAACTATGGCTACACCTTC.

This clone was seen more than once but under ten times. The CDR3 DNA is TGTGCCAGCACCACGCCGGGGATAACCGGGGAGCTGTTTTTT. As protein: CASTTPGITGELFF. J is TRBJ2-2 and V is TRBV9, with D possibly matching TRBD2 (5 bases). The CDR3 totals 14 residues. Between the trimmed V and J ends, which lost 6 bases and 5 bases, there was a span of 14 bases. CDR1 SGDLS and CDR2 YYNGEE come from the germline V gene.

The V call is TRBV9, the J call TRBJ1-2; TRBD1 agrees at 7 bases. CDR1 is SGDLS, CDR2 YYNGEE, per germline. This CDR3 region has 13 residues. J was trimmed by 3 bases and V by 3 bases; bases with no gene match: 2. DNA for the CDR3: TGTGCCAGCAGCGCCACAGGGGACTATGGCTACACCTTC. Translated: CASSATGDYGYTF.

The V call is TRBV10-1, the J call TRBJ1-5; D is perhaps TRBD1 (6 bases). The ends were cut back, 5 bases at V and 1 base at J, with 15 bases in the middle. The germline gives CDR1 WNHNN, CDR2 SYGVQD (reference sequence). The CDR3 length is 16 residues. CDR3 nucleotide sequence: TGCGCCAGCAGTCCAGGGGACCGTGGAAGCAATCAGCCCCAGCATTTT. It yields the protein CASSPGDRGSNQPQHF.

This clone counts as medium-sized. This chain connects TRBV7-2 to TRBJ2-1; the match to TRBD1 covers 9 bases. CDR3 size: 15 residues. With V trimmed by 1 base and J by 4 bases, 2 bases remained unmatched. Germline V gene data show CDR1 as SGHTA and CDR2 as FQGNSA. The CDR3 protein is CASSLGQGEYNEQFF. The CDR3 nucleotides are TGTGCCAGCAGCTTAGGACAGGGGGAATACAATGAGCAGTTCTTC.

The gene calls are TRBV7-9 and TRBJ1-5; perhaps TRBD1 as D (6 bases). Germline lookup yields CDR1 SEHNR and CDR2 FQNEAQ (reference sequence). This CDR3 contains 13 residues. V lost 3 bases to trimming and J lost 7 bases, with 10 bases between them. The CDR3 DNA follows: TGTGCCAGCAGCTTTAGCAGGGGCCAGCCCCAGCATTTT. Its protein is CASSFSRGQPQHF.

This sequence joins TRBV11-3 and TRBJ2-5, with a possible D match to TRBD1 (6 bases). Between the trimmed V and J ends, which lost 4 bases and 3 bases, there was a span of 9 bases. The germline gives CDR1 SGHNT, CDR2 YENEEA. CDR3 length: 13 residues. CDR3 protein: CASSSDSKETQYF. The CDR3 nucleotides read TGTGCCAGCAGCTCGGACAGCAAAGAGACCCAGTACTTC.

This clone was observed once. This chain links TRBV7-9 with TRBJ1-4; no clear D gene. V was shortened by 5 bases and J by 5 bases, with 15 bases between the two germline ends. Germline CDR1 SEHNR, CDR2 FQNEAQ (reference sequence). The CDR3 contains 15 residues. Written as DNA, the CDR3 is TGTGCCAGCAGCCGACTACAGAGTCTAAATGAAAAACTGTTTTTT. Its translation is CASSRLQSLNEKLFF.

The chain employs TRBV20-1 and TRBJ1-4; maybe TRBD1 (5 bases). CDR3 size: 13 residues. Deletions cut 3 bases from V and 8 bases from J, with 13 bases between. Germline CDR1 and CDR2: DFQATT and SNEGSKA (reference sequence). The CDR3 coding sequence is TGCAGTGCTAGTGTTCAGGGTGGCGAAAAACTGTTTTTT. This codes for CSASVQGGEKLFF.

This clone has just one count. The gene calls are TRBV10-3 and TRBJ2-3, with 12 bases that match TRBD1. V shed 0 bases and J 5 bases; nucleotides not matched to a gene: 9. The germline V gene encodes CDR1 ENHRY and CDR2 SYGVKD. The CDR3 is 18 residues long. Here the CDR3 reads CAISESGFWDRGRDTQYF. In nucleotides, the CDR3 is TGTGCCATCAGTGAGTCGGGCTTCTGGGACAGGGGGCGAGATACGCAGTATTTT.

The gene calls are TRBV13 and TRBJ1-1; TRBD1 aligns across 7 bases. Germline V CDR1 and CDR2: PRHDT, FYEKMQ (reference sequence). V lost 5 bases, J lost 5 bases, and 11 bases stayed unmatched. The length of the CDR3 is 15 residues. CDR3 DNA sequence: TGTGCCAGCAGCGCCAAACAGGGGTGGTTGACTGAAGCTTTCTTT. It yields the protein CASSAKQGWLTEAFF.

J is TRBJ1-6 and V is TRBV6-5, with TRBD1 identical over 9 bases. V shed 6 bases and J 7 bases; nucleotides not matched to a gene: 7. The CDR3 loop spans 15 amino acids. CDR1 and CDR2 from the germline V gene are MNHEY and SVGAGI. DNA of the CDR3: TGTGCCAGCAGCCCGACGGGACAGGGAAATTCACCCCTCCACTTT. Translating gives CASSPTGQGNSPLHF.